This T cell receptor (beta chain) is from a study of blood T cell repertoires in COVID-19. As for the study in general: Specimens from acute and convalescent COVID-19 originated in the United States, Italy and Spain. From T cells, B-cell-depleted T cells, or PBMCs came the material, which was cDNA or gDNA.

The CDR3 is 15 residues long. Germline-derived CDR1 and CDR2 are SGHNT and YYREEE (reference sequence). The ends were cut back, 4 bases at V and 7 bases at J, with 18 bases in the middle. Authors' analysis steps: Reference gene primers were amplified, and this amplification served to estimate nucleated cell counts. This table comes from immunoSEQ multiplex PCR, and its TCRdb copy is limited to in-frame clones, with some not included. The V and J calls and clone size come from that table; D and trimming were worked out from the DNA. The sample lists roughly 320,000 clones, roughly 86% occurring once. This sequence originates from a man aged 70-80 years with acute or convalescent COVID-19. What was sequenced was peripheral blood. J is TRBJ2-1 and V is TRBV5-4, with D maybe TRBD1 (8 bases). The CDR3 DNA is TGTGCCAGCAGCAGGGGGGGCAGGGGGCCAAATGAGCAGTTCTTC. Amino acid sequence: CASSRGGRGPNEQFF.